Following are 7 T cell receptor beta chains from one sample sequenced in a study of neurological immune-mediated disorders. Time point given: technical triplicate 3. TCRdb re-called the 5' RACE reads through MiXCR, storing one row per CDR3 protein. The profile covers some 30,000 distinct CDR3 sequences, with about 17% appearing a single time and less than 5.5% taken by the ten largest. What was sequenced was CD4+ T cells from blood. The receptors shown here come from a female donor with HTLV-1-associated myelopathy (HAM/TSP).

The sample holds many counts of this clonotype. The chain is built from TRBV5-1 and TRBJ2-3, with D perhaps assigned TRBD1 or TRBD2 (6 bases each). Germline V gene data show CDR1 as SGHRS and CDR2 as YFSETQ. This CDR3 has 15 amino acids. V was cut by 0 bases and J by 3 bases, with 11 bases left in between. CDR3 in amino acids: CASSLARGETDTQYF. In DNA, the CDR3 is TGCGCCAGCAGCTTGGCGAGGGGGGAGACAGATACGCAGTATTTT.

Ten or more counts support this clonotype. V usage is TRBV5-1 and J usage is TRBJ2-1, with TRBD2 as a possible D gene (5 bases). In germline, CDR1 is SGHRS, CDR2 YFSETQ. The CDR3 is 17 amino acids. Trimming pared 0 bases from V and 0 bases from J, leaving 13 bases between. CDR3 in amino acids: CASSLEPSGSSYNEQFF. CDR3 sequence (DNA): TGCGCCAGCAGCTTGGAGCCAAGCGGTAGCTCCTACAATGAGCAGTTCTTC.

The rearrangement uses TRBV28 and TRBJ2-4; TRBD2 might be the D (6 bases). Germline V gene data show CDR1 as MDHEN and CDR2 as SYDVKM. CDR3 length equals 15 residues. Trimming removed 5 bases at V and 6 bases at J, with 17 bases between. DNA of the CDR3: TGTGCCAGCAGTGCCCTTGGAGGGATGGGAAACATTCAGTACTTC. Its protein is CASSALGGMGNIQYF.

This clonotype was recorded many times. CDR3 loop: CSASTIKTYEQYF. The CDR3 region has the DNA TGCAGTGCTAGCACTATTAAGACCTACGAGCAGTACTTC. This chain connects TRBV20-1 to TRBJ2-7; D is uncertain. V lost 3 bases to trimming and J lost 2 bases, with 11 bases between them. This CDR3 contains 13 residues. The germline gives CDR1 DFQATT, CDR2 SNEGSKA (reference sequence).

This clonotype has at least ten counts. CDR3 coding DNA: TGTGCCAGTAGTACGGACCGAACAGGGACGGAAAAACTGTTTTTT. As protein: CASSTDRTGTEKLFF. The chain is built from TRBV19 and TRBJ1-4, with D tentatively TRBD1 (6 bases). Per germline, CDR1 LNHDA and CDR2 SQIVND (reference sequence). The CDR3 is 15 residues long. V lost 4 bases to trimming and J lost 8 bases, with 17 bases between them.

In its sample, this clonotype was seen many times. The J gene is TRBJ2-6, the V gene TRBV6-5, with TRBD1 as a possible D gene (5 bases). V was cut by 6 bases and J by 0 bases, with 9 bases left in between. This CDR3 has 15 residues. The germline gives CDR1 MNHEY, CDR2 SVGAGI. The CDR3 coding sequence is TGTGCCAGCAGAGGACACCTCTCTGGGGCCAACGTCCTGACTTTC. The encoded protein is CASRGHLSGANVLTF.

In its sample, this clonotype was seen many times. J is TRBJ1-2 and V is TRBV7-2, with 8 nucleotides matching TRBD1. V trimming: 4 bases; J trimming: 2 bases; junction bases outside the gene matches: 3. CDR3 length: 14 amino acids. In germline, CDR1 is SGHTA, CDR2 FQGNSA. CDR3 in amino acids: CASSSGQDNYGYTF. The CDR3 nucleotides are TGTGCCAGCAGCTCGGGACAGGACAACTATGGCTACACCTTC.